Sequencing of this T cell receptor (beta chain) was carried out in a study of blood T cells in healthy people across ages. Study-wide points: A roughly linear fall in TCR beta diversity per million T cells was seen with increasing age.

Using a J-beta primer mix together with a sample-barcoded 5' primer, a second PCR was run for roughly 7 to 12 cycles. Each cDNA molecule carried a tag from a template-switch adaptor that contained 12 random nucleotides. MiXCR, run by TCRdb on the 5' RACE reads, gives a single entry per CDR3 protein. The data hold 550,000 to 800,000 distinct CDR3 sequences, with less than 40% observed a single time. About this clonotype itself: Its antigen is unidentified.

This CDR3 has 14 amino acids. Trimming took 4 bases from V and 2 from J; bases not matched to a gene: 1. From germline, CDR1 is MNHNS and CDR2 SASEGT. J is TRBJ1-5 and V is TRBV6-1; TRBD1 agrees at 8 bases. This TCR came from an elderly woman in good health. What was sequenced was blood. The CDR3 DNA reads TGTGCCAGCAGTGCGACAGGGGGCAATCAGCCCCAGCATTTT. This encodes CASSATGGNQPQHF.